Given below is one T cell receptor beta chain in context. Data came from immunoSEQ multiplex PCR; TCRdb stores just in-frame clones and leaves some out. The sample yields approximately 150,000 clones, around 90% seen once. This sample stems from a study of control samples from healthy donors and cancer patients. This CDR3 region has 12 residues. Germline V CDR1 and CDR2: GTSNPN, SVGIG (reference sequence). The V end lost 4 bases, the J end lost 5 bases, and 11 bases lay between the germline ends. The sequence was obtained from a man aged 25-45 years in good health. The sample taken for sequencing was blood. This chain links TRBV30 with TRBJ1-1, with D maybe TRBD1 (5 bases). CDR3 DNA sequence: TGTGCCTGGAATACAGGCGGTACTGAAGCTTTCTTT. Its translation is CAWNTGGTEAFF.